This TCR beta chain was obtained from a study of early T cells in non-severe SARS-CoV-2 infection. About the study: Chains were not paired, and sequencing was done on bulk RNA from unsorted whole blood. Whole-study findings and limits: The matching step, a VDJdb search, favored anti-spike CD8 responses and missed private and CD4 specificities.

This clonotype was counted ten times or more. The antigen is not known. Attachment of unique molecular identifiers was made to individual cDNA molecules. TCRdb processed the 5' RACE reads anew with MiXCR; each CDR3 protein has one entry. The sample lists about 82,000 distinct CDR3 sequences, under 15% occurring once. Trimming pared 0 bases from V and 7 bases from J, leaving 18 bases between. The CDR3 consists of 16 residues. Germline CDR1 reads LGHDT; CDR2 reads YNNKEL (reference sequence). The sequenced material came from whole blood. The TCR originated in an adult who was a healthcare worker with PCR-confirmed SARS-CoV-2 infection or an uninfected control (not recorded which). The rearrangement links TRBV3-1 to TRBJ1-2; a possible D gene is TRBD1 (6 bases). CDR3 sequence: CASSQDNTGKMGGYTF. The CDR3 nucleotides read TGTGCCAGCAGCCAAGATAACACAGGGAAGATGGGTGGCTACACCTTC.